This TCR beta chain was obtained from a study of cytomegalovirus exposure and HLA in healthy donors (dated by TCRdb to between 2016 and 2019). As for the study more broadly: According to an earlier analysis of a few hundred of the donors, about 179 million T cells yielded over 90 million unique TCR beta sequences and less than 300 Gb of sequence data. In the later analysis, no new phenotypic data were used to find candidate immune exposures; instead, reliance was placed on TCR beta sequences and their occurrence across donors. An early release that covered about 600 HLA-typed donors contained approximately 300 gigabases of sequencing data and tens of millions of unique TCR sequences. In addition to the first cohort of approximately 650 subjects, a separate validation cohort of 120 different subjects was used. An earlier analysis of approximately 580 of the donors used high-throughput TCR beta sequencing to judge whether each TCR beta V gene segment behaved as functional or pseudogenic. In a later analysis, previously published TCR beta repertoires from several hundred donors were re-analyzed and high-resolution HLA genotyping was added so that TCR occurrence patterns could be studied. The study aimed to test whether signatures of past pathogen exposure could be identified by cataloging public T cell receptors. All discovery cohort repertoires had been generated on a single sequencing platform. Typing coverage differed by locus: A, B, C, DRB1 and DQB1 were typed in roughly 620-640 donors, DQA1 in roughly 510, DPA1 in 600 to 610, and DPB1 in 472. High-throughput TCR immunosequencing, statistical association of individual TCRs with disease status, and machine learning were combined to predict cytomegalovirus infection status. Among the roughly 400 genotyped donors, 81% belonged to the genetic ancestry cluster associated with self-reported Caucasian donors. HLA typing included class I and class II loci at four-digit resolution. Donor age, sex, ethnicity and CMV serostatus were collected together with the repertoire data. Four or five DR-DQ haplotypes were treated as single units for association and clustering because of strong linkage in the cohort. Using immunosequencing, the study profiled T cell repertoires from 666 subjects and related those repertoires to cytomegalovirus serostatus. Among several hundred genotyped donors of the cohort, an average of approximately 200,000 unique TCR beta nucleotide sequences was sequenced per donor, of which about 18% were non-productive. Genome-wide SNP genotypes for about 60% of the roughly 700 donors were used in a later genetic analysis, which treated that subset as a discovery cohort.

In total, approximately 700 healthy bone marrow donors made up the cohort. At the time of sampling, every cohort member was nominally healthy, though immune exposures that went unrecorded were likely present. The donor tested CMV seropositive and was one of the 289 seropositive cohort members. Every donor gave a peripheral blood sample, and the peripheral blood mononuclear cells from that sample were used for TCR beta sequencing. The Qiagen DNeasy Blood Extraction Kit was used to extract genomic DNA from the blood cell samples. A word on this clone: What antigen it recognizes has not been identified. Base qualities were left out, and no much larger clone turns up one base away.

The trim is 0 bases for V and 2 bases for J, with a gap of 8 bases between the germline ends. The CDR3 covers 14 residues, taking in both the cysteine and the phenylalanine. Of all the DNA, just the CDR3 is kept, 42 bases in frame from base 1. Reading the germline V gene gives CDR1 SGDLS and CDR2 YYNGEE. Libraries were built with the immunoSEQ multiplex PCR assay. For the multiplex PCR, a mixture combining 60 forward primers for TCR Vbeta segments and 13 reverse primers for TCR Jbeta segments was used. A multiplex PCR assay on genomic DNA amplified the CDR3 region of rearranged TCR beta genes. The amplified TCR beta libraries were sequenced on the Illumina HiSeq System as 87-base-pair reads. The published analysis was carried out like this. In a later analysis, roughly 80 million unique TCR beta chains were counted across the 650 to 750 repertoires, and roughly 11 million of these chains were shared by at least two donors. To remove PCR and sequencing errors, raw reads were error-corrected and collapsed into unique sequences using a nearest-neighbor algorithm that merged closely related sequences. To assign V, D and J gene segments, CDR3 sequences were aligned to IMGT reference sequences. For a sequence to be retained, a match of at least six nucleotides was required to both a V gene segment and a J gene segment. Rearrangements were classified as productive when the CDR3 lacked stop codons and remained in frame with V and J, and all other rearrangements were classified as non-productive. CDR3 was defined according to IMGT convention as the region running from the second conserved V-encoded cysteine to the conserved J-encoded phenylalanine. In an earlier analysis of around 600 of the donors, sequences lacking an unambiguous match to a single V gene segment were excluded. An earlier analysis of 450 to 650 of the donors called V segments functional above 56.7% productive rearrangements and segregating when the between-donor standard deviation exceeded 5%. A statistical classification framework was developed to diagnose cytomegalovirus status using the catalog of TCR beta chain sequences. V and J gene assignment, in a later analysis, came from comparing TCR nucleotide sequences with IMGT/GENE-DB human TR gene sequences. In a later analysis, CDR3 sequences and most-parsimonious VDJ recombination scenarios were assigned using the TCRdist pipeline. A later analysis defined each TCR beta chain by its CDR3 amino acid sequence plus V-gene family, and excluded reads lacking a unique V-gene family. A later analysis removed 550 to 700 highly shared, low-generation-probability nucleotide sequences to deal with suspected cross-contamination and a sequencing artifact. For each public chain, a later analysis derived a clonal expansion index from normalized ranks of inferred template counts within each repertoire. Generation probabilities in a later analysis came from a VDJ recombination model fitted to out-of-frame rearrangements, and those results were checked against IGoR. In a later analysis, hypergeometric tests were used to score TCR-TCR, TCR-HLA and TCR-CMV co-occurrence, with a repertoire-size bias correction applied to TCR pairs. A later analysis estimated false discovery rates by permuting HLA or CMV assignments 20 times. In a later analysis, co-occurring TCRs were grouped using DBSCAN, and TCRdist sequence similarity was added for clustering within HLA-allele-positive subsets. For co-occurrence clustering, repertoires with fewer than 30,000 or more than 120,000 public chains were excluded, along with four to six repertoires with anomalous nucleotide sharing. Imported from immuneACCESS, the table was reduced by TCRdb to in-frame sequences with V and J called. These copies leave out some clones; in studies compared against another copy, an unresolved V gene accounts for under half, and the cause of the remainder is not known. The V and J calls and clone size were taken over from that table, and D and trimming were inferred from the DNA. This sample comprises some 190,000 clones, around 76% of them detected only once. The ten largest account for under 3% of the sample.

General conclusions and limits of the study: When HLA alleles, especially DR and DQ, strongly co-occurred, TCR associations were difficult to assign to individual alleles. Some IMGT-functional V segments, including TRBV6-2 and TRBV6-3, could not be told apart with the 87-base-pair reads, so those segments were excluded. The authors suggested that the approach could potentially be extended to other disease states and immunological phenotypes. Because counts were too low, more than 15 rarely observed V segments, including chromosome 9 orphons, were excluded from the earlier analysis of under 650 of the donors. Immune exposure information for the cohort was limited to CMV serostatus. Several of the top co-occurrence clusters appeared to be linked to parvovirus B19, influenza, CMV and Epstein-Barr virus, according to a later analysis. A further reported finding was that TCR beta sequences accurately predicted the HLA-A and HLA-B alleles for most subjects in the first cohort. According to a later genetic analysis, donors in an Asian-associated ancestry cluster had fewer N-insertions in productive TCRs than the approximately 710-donor mean. A later analysis found that TCR association rates varied across HLA loci, with DRB1 alleles showing the most associated TCRs and HLA-C alleles the fewest. The presence/absence analyses assumed that sequencing depth was roughly uniform across donors, and that assumption may not be true. The classifier was reported to diagnose cytomegalovirus status with high specificity and sensitivity in both the original and validation cohorts. V-gene and J-gene trimming of TCR beta chains was associated with a missense DCLRE1C variant in a later genetic analysis, and the association was replicated in an independent cohort. In vitro tests confirmed that a few of the cytomegalovirus-associated TCR beta chains recognize cytomegalovirus antigens. Most TCR sequences were seen in very few donors, while some public TCRs were found in many individuals. A later analysis found that HLA-associated TCR beta chains were more clonally expanded and had lower generation probabilities than equally common non-associated chains. According to a later analysis, most CMV-associated TCR beta chains appeared to be HLA-restricted, and the HLA associations seemed to be driven largely by CMV exposure. The study gave a list of under 200 TCR beta chains associated with cytomegalovirus. This cohort had only TCR beta chains sequenced, and the lack of alpha or paired-chain data limited which features could be detected. A cluster of highly shared sequence variants was judged likely to represent a technical artifact of the sequencing pipeline. Specific HLA alleles were associated with over 15,000 TCR beta sequences at a false discovery rate of 0.05 in a later analysis. An earlier analysis of 450 to 750 of the donors showed that most TCR beta V segments appeared in productive rearrangements either about 87% or about 30% of the time, which broadly matched IMGT annotations. Because HLA typing was unavailable for some donors at each locus, only the typed subset was used in association tests. Correlated functional status among segregating V segments might be attributable to linkage disequilibrium, but an unknown experimental factor could not be ruled out.

The sequenced sample consisted of PBMCs. This TCR was recovered from a woman under 40 in good health and CMV-seropositive. The chain joins TRBV9 to TRBJ1-2; TRBD1 is a weak D gene call, 5 bases matching. The CDR3 sequence is CASSVGGRNYGYTF. The DNA sequence is given as TGTGCCAGCAGCGTAGGGGGCAGGAACTATGGCTACACCTTC.